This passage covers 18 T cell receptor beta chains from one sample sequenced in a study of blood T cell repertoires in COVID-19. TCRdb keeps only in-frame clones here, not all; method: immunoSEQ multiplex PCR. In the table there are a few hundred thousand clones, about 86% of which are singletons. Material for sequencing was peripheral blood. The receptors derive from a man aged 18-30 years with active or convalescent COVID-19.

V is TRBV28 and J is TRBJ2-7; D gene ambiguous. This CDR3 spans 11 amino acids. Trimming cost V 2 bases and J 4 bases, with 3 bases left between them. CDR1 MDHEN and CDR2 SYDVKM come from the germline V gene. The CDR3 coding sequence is TGTGCCAGCAGTTTAGAGTACGAGCAGTACTTC. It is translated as CASSLEYEQYF.

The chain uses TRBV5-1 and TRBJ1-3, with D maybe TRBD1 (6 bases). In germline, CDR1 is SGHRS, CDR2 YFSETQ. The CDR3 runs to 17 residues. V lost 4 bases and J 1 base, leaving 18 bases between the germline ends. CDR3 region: CASSPMEQGASGNTIYF. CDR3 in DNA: TGCGCCAGCAGCCCCATGGAACAGGGTGCATCTGGAAACACCATATATTTT.

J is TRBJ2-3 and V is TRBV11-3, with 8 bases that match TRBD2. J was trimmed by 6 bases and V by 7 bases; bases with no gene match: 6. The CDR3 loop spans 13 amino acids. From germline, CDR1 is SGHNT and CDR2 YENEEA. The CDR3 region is CASNQRESDTQYF. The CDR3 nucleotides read TGTGCCAGCAACCAGCGGGAGTCCGATACGCAGTATTTT.

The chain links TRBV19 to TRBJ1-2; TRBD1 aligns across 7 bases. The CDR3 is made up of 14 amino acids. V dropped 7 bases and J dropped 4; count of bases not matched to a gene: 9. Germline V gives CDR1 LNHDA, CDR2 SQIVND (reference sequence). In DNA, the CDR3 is TGTGCCAGTACCGAAGGGGGCGCGATCTATGGCTACACCTTC. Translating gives CASTEGGAIYGYTF.

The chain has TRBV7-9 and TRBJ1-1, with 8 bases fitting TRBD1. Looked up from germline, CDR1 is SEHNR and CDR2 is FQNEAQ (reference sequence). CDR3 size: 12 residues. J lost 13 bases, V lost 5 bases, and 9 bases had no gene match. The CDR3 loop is CASSDMDRAFFF. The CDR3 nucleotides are TGTGCCAGCAGCGACATGGACAGGGCCTTTTTCTTT.

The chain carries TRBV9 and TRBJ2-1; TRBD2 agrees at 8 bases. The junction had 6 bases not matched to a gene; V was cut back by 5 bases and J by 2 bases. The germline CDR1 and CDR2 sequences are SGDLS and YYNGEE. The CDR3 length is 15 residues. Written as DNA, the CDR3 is TGTGCCAGCAGTCTTGCGGGAGGACCCTACAATGAGCAGTTCTTC. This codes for CASSLAGGPYNEQFF. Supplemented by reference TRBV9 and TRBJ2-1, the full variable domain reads DSGVTQTPKHLITATGQRVTLRCSPRSGDLSVYWYQQSLDQGLQFLIQYYNGEERAKGNILERFSAQQFPDLHSELNLSSLELGDSALYFCASSLAGGPYNEQFFGPGTRLTVL.

The CDR3 is CAISESNFQGGSRTNEKLFF. CDR3 DNA: TGTGCCATCAGTGAGTCGAATTTTCAGGGGGGATCACGAACTAATGAAAAACTGTTTTTT. The chain uses TRBV10-3 and TRBJ1-4, with TRBD1 identical over 7 bases. V shed 0 bases, J shed 1 base, and the junction held 14 bases outside the gene matches. CDR3 length: 20 residues. Germline CDR1 reads ENHRY; CDR2 reads SYGVKD.

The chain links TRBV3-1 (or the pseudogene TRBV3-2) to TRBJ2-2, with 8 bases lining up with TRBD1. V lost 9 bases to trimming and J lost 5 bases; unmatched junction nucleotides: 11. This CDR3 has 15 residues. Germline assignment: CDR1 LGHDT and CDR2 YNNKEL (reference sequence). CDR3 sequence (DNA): TGTGCCAGTACTCCCGGGACAGGTGGAACCGGGGAGCTGTTTTTT. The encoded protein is CASTPGTGGTGELFF.

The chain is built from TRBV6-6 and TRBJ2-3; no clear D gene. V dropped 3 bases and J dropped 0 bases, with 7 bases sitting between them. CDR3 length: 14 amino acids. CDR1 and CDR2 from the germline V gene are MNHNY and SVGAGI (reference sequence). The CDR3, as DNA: TGTGCCAGCAGTTATTTCAGAAGCACAGATACGCAGTATTTT. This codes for CASSYFRSTDTQYF.

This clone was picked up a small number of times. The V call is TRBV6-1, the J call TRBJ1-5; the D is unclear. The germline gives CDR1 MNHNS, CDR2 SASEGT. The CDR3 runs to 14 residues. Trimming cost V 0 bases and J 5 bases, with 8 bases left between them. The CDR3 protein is CASSEAGGDQPQHF. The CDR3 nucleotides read TGTGCCAGCAGTGAAGCGGGCGGGGATCAGCCCCAGCATTTT.

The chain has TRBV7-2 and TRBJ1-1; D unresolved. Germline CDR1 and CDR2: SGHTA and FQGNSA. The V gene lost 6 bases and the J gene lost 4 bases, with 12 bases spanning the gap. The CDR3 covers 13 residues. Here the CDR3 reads CASRRVDSTEAFF. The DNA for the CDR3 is TGTGCCAGCAGGAGGGTTGATAGCACTGAAGCTTTCTTT.

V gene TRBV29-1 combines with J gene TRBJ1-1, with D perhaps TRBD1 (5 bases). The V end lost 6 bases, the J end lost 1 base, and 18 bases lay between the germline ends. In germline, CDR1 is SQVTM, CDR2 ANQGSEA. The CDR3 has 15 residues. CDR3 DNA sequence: TGCAGCGTCCTAGGGGTTAATCGCCCGAACACTGAAGCTTTCTTT. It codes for CSVLGVNRPNTEAFF.

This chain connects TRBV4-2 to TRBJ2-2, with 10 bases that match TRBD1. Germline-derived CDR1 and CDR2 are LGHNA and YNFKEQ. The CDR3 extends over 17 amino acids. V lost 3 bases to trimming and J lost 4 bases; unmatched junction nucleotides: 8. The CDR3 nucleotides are TGTGCCAGCAGCCACTCCGGGACAGGGGCCGTCACCGGGGAGCTGTTTTTT. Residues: CASSHSGTGAVTGELFF.

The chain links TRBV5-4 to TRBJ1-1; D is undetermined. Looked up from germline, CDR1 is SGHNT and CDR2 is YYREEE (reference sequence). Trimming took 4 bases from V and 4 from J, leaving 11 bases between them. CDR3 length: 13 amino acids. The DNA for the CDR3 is TGTGCCAGCAGCCCATTATCCAGCACTGAAGCTTTCTTT. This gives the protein CASSPLSSTEAFF.

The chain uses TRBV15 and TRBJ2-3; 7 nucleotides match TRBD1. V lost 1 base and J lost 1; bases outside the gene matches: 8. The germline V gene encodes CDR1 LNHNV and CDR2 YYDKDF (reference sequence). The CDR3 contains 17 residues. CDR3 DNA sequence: TGTGCCACCAGCAGAGGAACGACAGGGAAGGGCACAGATACGCAGTATTTT. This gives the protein CATSRGTTGKGTDTQYF. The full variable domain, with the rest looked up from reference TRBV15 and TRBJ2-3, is DAMVIQNPRYQVTQFGKPVTLSCSQTLNHNVMYWYQQKSSQAPKLLFHYYDKDFNNEADTPDNFQSRRPNTSFCFLDIRSPGLGDTAMYLCATSRGTTGKGTDTQYFGPGTRLTVL.

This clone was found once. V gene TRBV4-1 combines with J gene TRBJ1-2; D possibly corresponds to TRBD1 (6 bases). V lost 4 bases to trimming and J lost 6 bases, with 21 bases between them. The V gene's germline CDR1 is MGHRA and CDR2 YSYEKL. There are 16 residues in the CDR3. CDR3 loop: CASSLFQNREGDGYTF. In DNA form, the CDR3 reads TGCGCCAGCAGCCTCTTCCAGAACAGGGAGGGTGATGGCTACACCTTC.

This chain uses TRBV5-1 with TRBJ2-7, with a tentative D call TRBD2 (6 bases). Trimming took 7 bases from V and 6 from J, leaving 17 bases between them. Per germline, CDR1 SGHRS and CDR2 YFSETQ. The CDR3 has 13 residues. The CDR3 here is CASGEAGWSEQYF. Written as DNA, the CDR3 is TGCGCCAGCGGGGAGGCGGGCTGGTCCGAGCAGTACTTC.

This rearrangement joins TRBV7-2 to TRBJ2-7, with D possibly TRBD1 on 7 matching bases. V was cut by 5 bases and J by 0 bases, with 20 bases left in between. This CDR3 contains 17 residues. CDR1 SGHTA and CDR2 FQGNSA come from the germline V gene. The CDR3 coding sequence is TGTGCCAGCAGCCCCCGGCGGGACAGCCTTAACTCCTACGAGCAGTACTTC. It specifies CASSPRRDSLNSYEQYF.